Listed here is a single T cell receptor (beta chain). Its matching antigen is unknown. The sequenced target, TCR beta, came from blood CD8+ and CD4+ T cells. Patients with Susac syndrome met the recently defined diagnostic criteria for definite or probable disease. This sample is drawn from a study of CD8 T cells in Susac syndrome. Study-wide points: As the study acknowledged, the number of individuals who were part of its TCR sequencing and HLA analysis was relatively small.

Random-hexamer reverse transcription was applied to about 0.45 to 1 ug RNA. It was immunoSEQ multiplex PCR that amplified TCR beta CDR3 across 54 Vbeta and 13 Jbeta. TCRdb fed the immunoSEQ multiplex PCR reads into MiXCR, producing one record per CDR3 protein. The sample comprises more than 150,000 distinct CDR3 sequences, roughly 94% of which are singletons, and approximately 0.16% rests with the top ten. The TCR comes from a human donor with Susac syndrome. Sequencing was carried out using CD8+ T cells from PBMCs.

The CDR3 loop is CASSKREFTDTQYF. As DNA, the CDR3 is TGTGCCAGCTCGAAGCGGGAGTTCACAGATACGCAGTATTTT. The V and J genes are TRBV6-2 or TRBV6-3 and TRBJ2-3; 8 bases fit TRBD2. This CDR3 has 14 residues. Germline CDR1 MNHEY, CDR2 SVGEGT. V lost 8 bases to trimming and J lost 2 bases; unmatched junction nucleotides: 6.